This passage covers 16 T cell receptor beta chains from one sample sequenced in a study of T cells after somatic rescue of genetic block. The table came from immunoSEQ multiplex PCR; TCRdb's copy has only in-frame clones and leaves some out. The data hold approximately 9,800 clones, with around 74% observed a single time. The specimen sequenced was peripheral blood mononuclear cells (PBMCs). Receptor source: a boy between 10 and 17 years old.

This clone was seen a few times. V and J are TRBV6-1 and TRBJ1-5; 11 nucleotides line up with TRBD1. Trimming cost V 2 bases and J 7 bases; bases outside gene matches: 4. CDR3 length equals 15 residues. Germline lookup yields CDR1 MNHNS and CDR2 SASEGT. CDR3 residues: CASSELGQGVQPQHF. The CDR3 region has the DNA TGTGCCAGCAGTGAATTGGGACAGGGGGTGCAGCCCCAGCATTTT.

This clone has just a few counts. The V gene is TRBV7-9, the J gene TRBJ1-4, with D tentatively TRBD1 (5 bases). This CDR3 has 13 residues. Trimming removed 7 bases at V and 8 bases at J, with 14 bases between. CDR1 SEHNR and CDR2 FQNEAQ come from the germline V gene (reference sequence). Here the CDR3 reads CASTQRRGEKLFF. CDR3 in DNA: TGTGCCAGCACCCAAAGGCGGGGGGAAAAACTGTTTTTT.

By sample fraction, this clone is medium-sized. The CDR3: CASTLSGTTSNYGYTF. The CDR3 DNA reads TGTGCCAGCACTCTATCTGGGACAACTAGTAACTATGGCTACACCTTC. The chain uses TRBV7-9 and TRBJ1-2; D is possibly TRBD1 (6 bases). Looked up from germline, CDR1 is SEHNR and CDR2 is FQNEAQ (reference sequence). The CDR3 totals 16 residues. Trimming removed 7 bases from V and 1 base from J, with 19 bases in between.

The chain has TRBV25-1 and TRBJ2-7; 11 bases fit TRBD1. Germline V gives CDR1 MGHDK, CDR2 SYGVNS. V lost 4 bases to trimming and J lost 3 bases; unmatched junction nucleotides: 5. The CDR3 contains 15 residues. The CDR3 spells CASSVGQGGNYEQYF. The DNA for the CDR3 is TGTGCCAGCAGTGTGGGACAGGGGGGGAACTACGAGCAGTACTTC.

This clone ranks as medium-sized (0.01 to 0.1%). This rearrangement joins TRBV14 to TRBJ2-1, with 7 bases matching TRBD2. Germline-derived CDR1 and CDR2 are SGHDN and FVKESK. The CDR3 extends over 16 amino acids. With 0 bases clipped from V and 4 bases from J, the junction kept 6 bases outside the gene matches. This CDR3 is CASSQDWSGDYNEQFF. DNA of the CDR3: TGTGCCAGCAGCCAAGATTGGAGCGGGGATTACAATGAGCAGTTCTTC.

The rearrangement uses TRBV10-3 and TRBJ2-1; 12 nucleotides agree with TRBD2. The V and J ends lost 7 bases and 7 bases, in that order; junction bases with no gene match: 5. The CDR3 has 14 amino acids. CDR1 and CDR2 from the germline V gene are ENHRY and SYGVKD. The CDR3 is CAITTSGGPNEQFF. In nucleotides, the CDR3 is TGTGCCATCACGACTAGCGGGGGCCCTAATGAGCAGTTCTTC.

This chain uses TRBV28 with TRBJ1-3; D not certain. The CDR3 contains 15 residues. Germline V lookup: CDR1 MDHEN, CDR2 SYDVKM. V shed 6 bases and J shed 0 bases, with 12 bases lying between them. CDR3 sequence: CASRPPVNSGNTIYF. The CDR3 DNA reads TGTGCCAGCAGGCCGCCTGTTAACTCTGGAAACACCATATATTTT.

V usage is TRBV11-2 and J usage is TRBJ2-6, with D perhaps TRBD1 or TRBD2 (6 bases each). Per the germline V gene, CDR1 is SGHAT and CDR2 is FQNNGV. V gave up 1 base and J gave up 3 bases, with 10 bases separating them. This CDR3 contains 16 residues. CDR3 loop: CASSLGGTSGANVLTF. The DNA for the CDR3 is TGTGCCAGCAGCTTAGGCGGGACAAGTGGGGCCAACGTCCTGACTTTC.

The chain carries TRBV10-3 and TRBJ2-7; 7 bases match TRBD1. Germline values: CDR1 ENHRY, CDR2 SYGVKD. V dropped 4 bases and J dropped 5; count of bases not matched to a gene: 11. The CDR3 covers 15 residues. CDR3 coding DNA: TGTGCCATCAGTGTGAGCAGGGGGAGTTTGGACGAGCAGTACTTC. The encoded protein is CAISVSRGSLDEQYF.

The J gene is TRBJ2-4, the V gene TRBV7-9; unclear D gene. Germline CDR1 reads SEHNR; CDR2 reads FQNEAQ (reference sequence). The V gene lost 1 base and the J gene lost 8 bases, with 12 bases spanning the gap. The CDR3 has 14 residues. The CDR3 sequence is CASSLGSVRDIQYF. The CDR3 DNA sequence: TGTGCCAGCAGCTTAGGCAGCGTTCGGGACATTCAGTACTTC.

A single count supports this clone. V and J are TRBV4-2 and TRBJ1-5, with D perhaps TRBD1 (6 bases). CDR3 size: 15 residues. The V and J ends lost 1 base and 7 bases respectively, with 14 bases between them. Germline-derived CDR1 and CDR2 are LGHNA and YNFKEQ. The CDR3 bases are TGTGCCAGCAGCCAAGGTGCACAGGGATACCAGCCCCAGCATTTT. Translating it yields CASSQGAQGYQPQHF.

J is TRBJ2-4 and V is TRBV7-9; D might be TRBD2 (5 bases). This CDR3 has 14 amino acids. Germline V lookup: CDR1 SEHNR, CDR2 FQNEAQ (reference sequence). V shed 5 bases and J shed 1 base, with 9 bases lying between them. The CDR3 region is CASSAASAKNIQYF. Written as DNA, the CDR3 is TGTGCCAGCAGCGCAGCTAGCGCCAAAAACATTCAGTACTTC.

This clone was counted a few times. The J gene is TRBJ2-5, the V gene TRBV11-3; D is perhaps TRBD1 (5 bases). The V gene lost 5 bases and the J gene lost 1 base, with 8 bases spanning the gap. CDR3 length: 13 residues. Germline CDR1 and CDR2: SGHNT and YENEEA. CDR3 loop: CASSRQGQETQYF. Here the CDR3 DNA reads TGTGCCAGCAGCCGCCAGGGCCAAGAGACCCAGTACTTC.

This clone is labeled medium-sized. Here the CDR3 reads CASNVGAVQETQYF. DNA of the CDR3: TGCGCCAGCAACGTTGGGGCAGTGCAAGAGACCCAGTACTTC. This chain joins TRBV5-1 and TRBJ2-5, with a weak D call TRBD1 (5 bases). CDR3 length: 14 residues. Germline V gene sequence: CDR1 SGHRS, CDR2 YFSETQ. V dropped 6 bases and J dropped 2 bases, with 14 bases sitting between them. The entire variable domain, with the rest obtained from reference TRBV5-1 and TRBJ2-5, is as follows: KAGVTQTPRYLIKTRGQQVTLSCSPISGHRSVSWYQQTPGQGLQFLFEYFSETQRNKGNFPGRFSGRQFSNSRSEMNVSTLELGDSALYLCASNVGAVQETQYFGPGTRLLVL.

This chain uses TRBV18 with TRBJ2-5, with unresolved D. Germline V gene data show CDR1 as KGHSH and CDR2 as LQKENI. The CDR3 has 12 residues. Trimming shortened V by 6 bases and J by 0 bases, and 5 bases separated the two germline ends. The CDR3 DNA reads as TGTGCCAGCTCCCGATACCAAGAGACCCAGTACTTC. Its protein product is CASSRYQETQYF.

This clone was observed a single time. This chain joins TRBV10-3 and TRBJ2-6; D not resolved. CDR1 and CDR2 (germline): ENHRY, SYGVKD. V was cut by 2 bases and J by 2 bases, with 13 bases left in between. The CDR3 is made up of 17 amino acids. The chain's CDR3 is CAISEDLFSPGANVLTF. The CDR3 DNA sequence: TGTGCCATCAGTGAGGATTTGTTTTCCCCTGGGGCCAACGTCCTGACTTTC.